Reported below is one T cell receptor (beta chain). This record belongs to a study of blood T cell repertoires in COVID-19. Overall study: PBMCs, B-cell-depleted T cells, or T cells were the source of the cDNA or gDNA that made up the material.

Trimming took 5 bases from V and 7 from J; bases not matched to a gene: 13. The CDR3 sequence is 16 residues long. Per germline, CDR1 SEHNR and CDR2 FQNEAQ (reference sequence). Clones were sequenced by immunoSEQ multiplex PCR, and TCRdb holds only the in-frame ones, with some missing. Of approximately 300,000 clones listed, 87% are singletons. This TCR was recovered from a woman in her thirties who had recovered from COVID-19. The gene calls are TRBV7-9 and TRBJ2-2, with 7 bases matching TRBD1. Sequenced: PBMCs or T cells enriched from blood (not recorded which). For the CDR3, the DNA is TGTGCCAGCAGCCCTAGGGCCGACAGGGTAGGCGGGGAGCTGTTTTTT. Amino acid sequence: CASSPRADRVGGELFF.